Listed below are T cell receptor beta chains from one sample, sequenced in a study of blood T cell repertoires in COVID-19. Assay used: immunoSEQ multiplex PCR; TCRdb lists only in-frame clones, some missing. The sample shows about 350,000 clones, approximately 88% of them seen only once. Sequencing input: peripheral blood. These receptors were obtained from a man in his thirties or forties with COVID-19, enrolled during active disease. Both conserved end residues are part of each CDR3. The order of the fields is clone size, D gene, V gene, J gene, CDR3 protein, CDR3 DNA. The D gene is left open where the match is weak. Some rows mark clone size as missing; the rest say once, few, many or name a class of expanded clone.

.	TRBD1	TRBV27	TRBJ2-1	CASSLGDRGQDEQFF	TGTGCCAGCAGTTTAGGGGACAGGGGGCAAGATGAGCAGTTCTTC
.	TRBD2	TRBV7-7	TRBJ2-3	CASSASSGSANTQYF	TGTGCCAGCAGCGCTTCTAGCGGGAGCGCAAATACGCAGTATTTT
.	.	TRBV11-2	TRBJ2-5	CASSLVGHSGETQYF	TGTGCCAGCAGCTTAGTTGGCCACAGCGGAGAGACCCAGTACTTC
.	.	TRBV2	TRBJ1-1	CASTEGALNTEAFF	TGTGCCAGCACCGAAGGGGCGCTGAACACTGAAGCTTTCTTT
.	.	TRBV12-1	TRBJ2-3	CASSFGRASGAPSTDTQYF	TGTGCCAGCAGCTTTGGACGGGCTAGCGGGGCTCCCTCCACAGATACGCAGTATTTT
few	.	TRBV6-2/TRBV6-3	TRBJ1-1	CASSFTFSLTEAFF	TGTGCCAGCAGTTTTACTTTTAGCCTAACTGAAGCTTTCTTT
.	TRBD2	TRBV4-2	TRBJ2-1	CASSHTALAGDYNEQFF	TGTGCCAGCAGCCACACCGCTCTAGCGGGAGACTACAATGAGCAGTTCTTC
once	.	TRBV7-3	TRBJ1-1	CASSLGQNTEAFF	TGTGCCAGCAGCCTCGGACAGAACACTGAAGCTTTCTTT
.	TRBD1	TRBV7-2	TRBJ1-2	CASSLQGAQDGDGYTF	TGTGCCAGCAGCCTACAGGGGGCGCAGGATGGGGATGGCTACACCTTC
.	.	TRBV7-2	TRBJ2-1	CASSPRGAWKQSYNEQFF	TGTGCCAGCAGCCCCCGGGGGGCGTGGAAACAATCCTACAATGAGCAGTTCTTC
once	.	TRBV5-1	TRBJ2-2	CASSPDSNTGELFF	TGCGCCAGCAGCCCTGACAGCAACACCGGGGAGCTGTTTTTT
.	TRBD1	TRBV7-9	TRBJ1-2	CASSSRTGGRRGYTF	TGTGCCAGCAGCTCTAGGACAGGGGGCAGGCGAGGCTACACCTTC
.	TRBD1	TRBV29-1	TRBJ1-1	CSVGAQGAHTEAFF	TGCAGCGTTGGGGCCCAGGGGGCGCACACTGAAGCTTTCTTT
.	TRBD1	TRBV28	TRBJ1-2	CASTPWGDREDGYTF	TGTGCCAGCACCCCGTGGGGGGACAGGGAAGATGGCTACACCTTC
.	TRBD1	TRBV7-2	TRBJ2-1	CASSPWTGGASSEQFF	TGTGCCAGCAGCCCCTGGACAGGGGGCGCGAGTAGTGAGCAGTTCTTC
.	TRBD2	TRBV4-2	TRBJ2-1	CASSQDHWTSGINEQFF	TGTGCCAGCAGCCAAGACCACTGGACTAGCGGGATTAATGAGCAGTTCTTC
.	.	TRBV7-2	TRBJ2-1	CASSPDLPPGNEQFF	TGTGCCAGCAGCCCAGACCTCCCCCCGGGGAATGAGCAGTTCTTC
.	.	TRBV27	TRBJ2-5	CASSWRETQYF	TGTGCCAGCAGTTGGAGAGAGACCCAGTACTTC
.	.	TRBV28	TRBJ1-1	CASGQALHTEAFF	TGTGCCAGCGGGCAGGCGCTCCACACTGAAGCTTTCTTT
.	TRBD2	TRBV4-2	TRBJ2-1	CASSRGVAGPSYNEQFF	TGTGCCAGCAGCCGGGGAGTAGCGGGGCCCTCCTACAATGAGCAGTTCTTC
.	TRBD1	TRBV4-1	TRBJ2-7	CASSHGQGGGYEQYF	TGCGCCAGCAGCCACGGACAGGGGGGAGGCTACGAGCAGTACTTC
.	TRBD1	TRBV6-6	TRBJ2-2	CASSRTGGTSKDTGELFF	TGTGCCAGCAGCCGAACAGGGGGTACATCTAAGGACACCGGGGAGCTGTTTTTT
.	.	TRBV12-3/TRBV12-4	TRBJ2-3	CASSSDTQYF	TGTGCCAGCTCCTCGGATACGCAGTATTTT
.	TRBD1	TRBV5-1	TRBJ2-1	CASSCRGQLPDIKCEQFF	TGCGCCAGCAGCTGTCGGGGACAGCTACCGGATATCAAGTGTGAGCAGTTCTTC
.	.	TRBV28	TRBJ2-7	CASSSGRYEQYF	TGTGCCAGCAGTTCAGGGAGGTACGAGCAGTACTTC
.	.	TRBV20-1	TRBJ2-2	CSASIDEVKLFF	TGCAGTGCTAGTATTGACGAGGTCAAGCTGTTTTTT
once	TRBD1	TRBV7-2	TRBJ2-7	CASSLAGTAYFYEQYF	TGTGCCAGCAGCTTAGCGGGGACAGCTTATTTCTACGAGCAGTACTTC
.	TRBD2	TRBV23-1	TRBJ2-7	CASSQLTSGRAACLSYEQYF	TGCGCCAGCAGTCAACTTACTAGCGGGAGGGCCGCCTGCCTTTCCTACGAGCAGTACTTC
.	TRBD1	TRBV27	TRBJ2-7	CASSLLDRIYEQYF	TGTGCCAGCAGTTTATTGGACAGGATCTACGAGCAGTACTTC
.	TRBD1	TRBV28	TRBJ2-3	CASSLLTGDGTDTQYF	TGTGCCAGCAGTTTATTAACAGGGGACGGCACAGATACGCAGTATTTT
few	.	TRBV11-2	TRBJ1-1	CASSLYSVNTEAFF	TGTGCCAGCAGCTTATACAGTGTGAACACTGAAGCTTTCTTT
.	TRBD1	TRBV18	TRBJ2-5	CASSPRTGDAETQYF	TGTGCCAGCTCACCCCGGACAGGGGATGCGGAGACCCAGTACTTC
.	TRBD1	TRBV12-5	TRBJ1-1	CASGLRTGTNTEAFF	TGTGCTAGTGGTTTGAGGACAGGAACGAACACTGAAGCTTTCTTT
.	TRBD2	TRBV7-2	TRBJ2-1	CASSRSGTSGGHNEQFF	TGTGCCAGCAGCCGCTCCGGGACTAGCGGGGGGCACAATGAGCAGTTCTTC
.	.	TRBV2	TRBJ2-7	CASSPVLGGHEQYF	TGTGCCAGCAGTCCCGTTTTAGGAGGGCACGAGCAGTACTTC
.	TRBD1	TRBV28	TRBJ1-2	CASSSSTGDYGYTF	TGTGCCAGCAGTTCAAGCACAGGGGACTATGGCTACACCTTC
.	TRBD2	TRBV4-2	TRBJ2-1	CASSQDLIAGDLYNEQFF	TGTGCCAGCAGCCAAGATCTGATAGCGGGAGACCTCTACAATGAGCAGTTCTTC
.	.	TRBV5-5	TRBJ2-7	CASSPLGQGVAEQYF	TGTGCCAGCAGCCCCCTCGGGCAGGGTGTGGCGGAGCAGTACTTC
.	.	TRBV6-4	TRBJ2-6	CARVPMEAGAGGANVLTF	TGTGCCAGGGTCCCGATGGAGGCAGGGGCTGGTGGGGCCAACGTCCTGACTTTC
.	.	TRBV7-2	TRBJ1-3	CASSSGRGRVSGNTIYF	TGTGCCAGCAGCTCGGGGAGGGGTCGGGTCTCTGGAAACACCATATATTTT
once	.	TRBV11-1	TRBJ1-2	CASSLNTGTNYGYTF	TGTGCCAGCAGCTTAAACACAGGGACTAACTATGGCTACACCTTC
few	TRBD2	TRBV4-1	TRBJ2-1	CASSPPGLAGGNEQFF	TGCGCCAGCAGCCCTCCGGGACTAGCGGGAGGAAATGAGCAGTTCTTC
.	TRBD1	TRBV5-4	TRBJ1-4	CASSQDRGEKLFF	TGTGCCAGCAGCCAGGACAGGGGGGAAAAACTGTTTTTT
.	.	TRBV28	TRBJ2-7	CASSQGQTRYEQYF	TGTGCCAGCAGTCAAGGACAGACCCGTTACGAGCAGTACTTC
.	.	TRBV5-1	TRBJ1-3	CASSLDGAGSGNTIYF	TGCGCCAGCAGCTTGGATGGGGCCGGCTCTGGAAACACCATATATTTT
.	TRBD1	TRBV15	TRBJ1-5	CATSRDHRRQGYSNQPQHF	TGTGCCACCAGCAGAGATCACCGCAGACAGGGGTATAGCAATCAGCCCCAGCATTTT
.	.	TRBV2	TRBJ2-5	CASSEKYRGETQYF	TGTGCCAGCAGTGAAAAGTACCGGGGGGAGACCCAGTACTTC
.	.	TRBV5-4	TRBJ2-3	CASRDPGHSTDTQYF	TGTGCCAGCAGGGATCCGGGACACAGCACAGATACGCAGTATTTT
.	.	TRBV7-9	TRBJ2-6	CASSGRDTSPSGANVLTF	TGTGCCAGCAGCGGCCGGGACACCTCCCCCTCTGGGGCCAACGTCCTGACTTTC
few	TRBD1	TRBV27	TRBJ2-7	CASTRDRASYEQYF	TGTGCCAGCACACGGGACAGGGCCTCCTACGAGCAGTACTTC
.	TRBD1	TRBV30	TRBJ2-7	CAWSGVGGAPSYEQYF	TGTGCCTGGAGTGGAGTAGGGGGCGCCCCCTCCTACGAGCAGTACTTC
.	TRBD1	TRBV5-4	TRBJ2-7	CASSPRTGIINEQYF	TGTGCCAGCAGCCCGAGGACAGGGATCATCAACGAGCAGTACTTC
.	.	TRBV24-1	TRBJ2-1	CATSREYNEQFF	TGTGCCACCAGTCGGGAGTACAATGAGCAGTTCTTC
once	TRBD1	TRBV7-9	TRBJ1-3	CASSRTGGDGNTIYF	TGTGCCAGCAGCCGCACAGGGGGCGACGGAAACACCATATATTTT
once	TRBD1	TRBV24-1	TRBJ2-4	CATSDPRTGLNIQYF	TGTGCCACCAGTGACCCCCGGACAGGGTTGAACATTCAGTACTTC
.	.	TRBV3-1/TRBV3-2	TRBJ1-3	CASSQDSGRPGRNTIYF	TGTGCCAGCAGCCAAGATTCGGGCCGACCGGGGAGAAACACCATATATTTT
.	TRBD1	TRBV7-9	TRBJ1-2	CASSKRQGANGYTF	TGTGCCAGCAGCAAAAGACAGGGGGCTAATGGCTACACCTTC